These 18 T cell receptor beta chains originate from one sample sequenced in a study of blood T cell repertoires in COVID-19. Clones were sequenced by immunoSEQ multiplex PCR, and TCRdb holds only the in-frame ones, with some missing. The data show roughly 260,000 clones, around 90% seen once. Sequenced input: peripheral blood. Every receptor here comes from a woman in her thirties or forties with acute or convalescent COVID-19.

The genes are TRBV27 and TRBJ1-5; D is perhaps TRBD1 (6 bases). With 7 bases removed from V and 4 bases from J, the gap between germline ends came to 20 bases. Germline-derived CDR1 and CDR2 are MNHEY and SMNVEV (reference sequence). The CDR3 contains 16 residues. CDR3 coding DNA: TGTGCCAGCAAATCGGACAGATCCCCAGCGAATCAGCCCCAGCATTTT. Protein sequence: CASKSDRSPANQPQHF.

The V and J genes are TRBV1 and TRBJ2-7; TRBD1 is the table's D call and was not checked against the DNA. TRBV1 is reported as a pseudogene. This CDR3 spans 13 amino acids. The chain's CDR3 is CTSSLDRAEEQYV. For the CDR3, the DNA is TGCACCAGCAGCCTTGACAGGGCTGAAGAGCAGTACGTC.

This chain uses TRBV19 with TRBJ1-6, with 12 bases identical to TRBD1. The V gene end was trimmed by 5 bases and the J gene end by 9 bases; junction bases not matched to a gene: 8. Germline CDR1 is LNHDA and CDR2 is SQIVND (reference sequence). The CDR3 consists of 16 residues. The CDR3: CASSPGQGAHGSPLHF. The CDR3 DNA follows: TGTGCCAGTAGTCCGGGACAGGGGGCGCACGGTTCACCCCTCCACTTT.

This chain links TRBV11-2 with TRBJ1-1, with TRBD1 as a possible D gene (6 bases). V lost 2 bases to trimming and J lost 4 bases, with 11 bases between them. CDR3 length: 14 amino acids. CDR1 and CDR2 (germline): SGHAT, FQNNGV. The CDR3 region has the DNA TGTGCCAGCAGCTTAAGCCGCAGGGGCACTGAAGCTTTCTTT. Its protein is CASSLSRRGTEAFF.

This clone has only one observation. This chain links TRBV29-1 with TRBJ1-2, with a tentative D call TRBD1 (6 bases). Trimming pared 6 bases from V and 6 bases from J, leaving 20 bases between. Germline CDR1 is SQVTM and CDR2 is ANQGSEA. This CDR3 has 14 amino acids. The CDR3 protein is CSVANAPTGNGYTF. The DNA for the CDR3 is TGCAGCGTCGCAAACGCCCCGACAGGAAATGGCTACACCTTC.

The sample holds one count of this clone. The CDR3: CASSHSTGFQPQHF. The DNA of the CDR3 is TGTGCCAGCAGCCATTCGACAGGGTTTCAGCCCCAGCATTTT. The gene calls are TRBV16 and TRBJ1-5; the match to TRBD1 covers 7 bases. Trimming removed 3 bases from V and 6 bases from J; junction bases left unmatched: 5. CDR3 length: 14 amino acids. CDR1 and CDR2 (germline): KGHSY, FQNENV.

This chain uses TRBV6-5 with TRBJ2-1; 7 bases agree with TRBD1. In germline, CDR1 is MNHEY, CDR2 SVGAGI. J lost 0 bases, V lost 6 bases, and 5 bases had no gene match. This CDR3 region has 15 residues. The CDR3 sequence: CASSRDRASYNEQFF. The CDR3 DNA follows: TGTGCCAGCAGCCGAGACAGGGCCTCCTACAATGAGCAGTTCTTC.

The V and J genes are TRBV2 and TRBJ1-2; D is possibly TRBD1 (5 bases). The CDR3 spans 14 residues. Trimming cost V 2 bases and J 5 bases, with 12 bases left between them. CDR1 and CDR2 (germline): SNHLY, FYNNEI. The CDR3: CASSEMTVPYGYTF. CDR3 nucleotides: TGTGCCAGCAGTGAAATGACAGTTCCTTATGGCTACACCTTC.

The chain links TRBV18 to TRBJ2-3; TRBD2 matches 7 bases. Per germline, CDR1 KGHSH and CDR2 LQKENI. The CDR3 totals 16 residues. Germline trimming cut 3 bases from V and 8 bases from J; bases unmatched to any gene: 14. CDR3 DNA: TGTGCCAGCTCACCCTCCTTGGATAGCGGGCCTGGTACGCAGTATTTT. It codes for CASSPSLDSGPGTQYF.

The chain links TRBV19 to TRBJ2-1; 7 bases line up with TRBD2. CDR3 size: 14 residues. Germline values: CDR1 LNHDA, CDR2 SQIVND (reference sequence). Germline trimming cut 7 bases from V and 16 bases from J; bases unmatched to any gene: 19. CDR3 nucleotide sequence: TGTGCCAGTACCCCGCGGCGGGAGAACAGTCTATTATTCTTC. It specifies CASTPRRENSLLFF. Full variable domain (missing parts from reference TRBV19 and TRBJ2-1): DGGITQSPKYLFRKEGQNVTLSCEQNLNHDAMYWYRQDPGQGLRLIYYSQIVNDFQKGDIAEGYSVSREKKESFPLTVTSAQKNPTAFYLCASTPRRENSLLFFGPGTRLTVL.

The chain uses TRBV2 and TRBJ2-7; 7 bases map to TRBD2. Germline CDR1 is SNHLY and CDR2 is FYNNEI. The length of the CDR3 is 14 residues. Trimming cost V 4 bases and J 6 bases; bases outside gene matches: 9. CDR3 residues: CASSVWLGGGEQYV. CDR3 nucleotides: TGTGCCAGCAGTGTTTGGCTGGGGGGGGGCGAGCAGTACGTC.

This clone came up once. This chain uses TRBV6-5 with TRBJ1-5; D remains ambiguous. The V gene lost 7 bases and the J gene lost 6 bases, with 7 bases spanning the gap. CDR3 length: 11 amino acids. Per the germline V gene, CDR1 is MNHEY and CDR2 is SVGAGI. Written as DNA, the CDR3 is TGTGCCAGCAACTCTCGTCAGCCCCAGCATTTT. Translation: CASNSRQPQHF.

This clone was seen once. The chain links TRBV5-6 to TRBJ2-5, with TRBD2 matching over 10 bases. V was clipped by 3 bases and J by 5 bases; unmatched bases: 10. The CDR3 sequence is 16 residues long. Germline values: CDR1 SGHDT, CDR2 YYEEEE. CDR3 sequence: CASSSEGLAGDETQYF. The DNA for the CDR3 is TGTGCCAGCAGCTCGGAAGGTCTAGCGGGGGATGAGACCCAGTACTTC.

This sequence joins TRBV7-3 and TRBJ2-2; no definite D call. The CDR3 has 15 amino acids. Trimming removed 0 bases from V and 1 base from J, with 6 bases in between. Germline V CDR1 and CDR2: SGHTA, FQGTGA. CDR3 sequence: CASSLTPGNTGELFF. As DNA, the CDR3 is TGTGCCAGCAGCTTAACTCCAGGGAACACCGGGGAGCTGTTTTTT. Using reference TRBV7-3 and TRBJ2-2 for the parts outside the CDR3, the full variable domain is GAGVSQTPSNKVTEKGKYVELRCDPISGHTALYWYRQSLGQGPEFLIYFQGTGAADDSGLPNDRFFAVRPEGSVSTLKIQRTERGDSAVYLCASSLTPGNTGELFFGEGSRLTVL.

The V call is TRBV12-2, the J call TRBJ2-5; the table's D call, TRBD2, has no DNA check behind it. TRBV12-2 counts as a pseudogene. The CDR3 contains 16 residues. The CDR3 DNA is TGTGCAAGTCGCTTAGCGCCCGGGGGGGCGGAGAAGACCCAGTACTTC. This encodes CASRLAPGGAEKTQYF.

CDR3 amino acids: CASSPAPGTSYGYTF. The CDR3 coding sequence is TGTGCCAGCAGCCCAGCCCCGGGGACATCCTATGGCTACACCTTC. The gene calls are TRBV27 and TRBJ1-2, with D tentatively TRBD1 (6 bases). Trimming shortened V by 6 bases and J by 4 bases, and 18 bases separated the two germline ends. Per germline, CDR1 MNHEY and CDR2 SMNVEV (reference sequence). The CDR3 extends over 15 amino acids.

This chain joins TRBV9 and TRBJ2-1; TRBD2 matches 7 bases. The V gene end was trimmed by 4 bases and the J gene end by 4 bases; junction bases not matched to a gene: 11. The CDR3 totals 16 residues. The germline gives CDR1 SGDLS, CDR2 YYNGEE. CDR3 region: CASSPPGTMGYNEQFF. The CDR3 DNA follows: TGTGCCAGCAGCCCACCGGGGACTATGGGATACAATGAGCAGTTCTTC.

This sequence joins TRBV3-1 (or the pseudogene TRBV3-2) and TRBJ1-2; D is unclear. The CDR3 runs 15 residues. Germline V gene sequence: CDR1 LGHDT, CDR2 YNNKEL (reference sequence). With 0 bases removed from V and 8 bases from J, the gap between germline ends came to 16 bases. The CDR3 DNA reads as TGTGCCAGCAGCCAAGACGAGGGCCCGACGAACGGCTACACCTTC. This translates into CASSQDEGPTNGYTF.